These T cell receptor beta chains were read from a single sample in a study of cytomegalovirus exposure and HLA in healthy donors. This table comes from immunoSEQ multiplex PCR, and its TCRdb copy is limited to in-frame clones, with some not included. The sample records roughly 96,000 clones, 60% to 75% being singletons. The material sequenced was PBMCs. Receptor source: a female donor in good health and CMV-seropositive. The CDR3 runs from the conserved cysteine through the conserved F or W. The order of the fields is V gene, clone size, D gene, J gene, CDR3 protein, CDR3 DNA. A D gene is named only where the DNA matches it firmly. Where a row states a size, it is once, few, many or the class of an expanded clone; other rows omit it.

>TRBV28|-|-|TRBJ2-7
CASLTVGMEQYF
TGTGCCAGCCTAACAGTTGGTATGGAGCAGTACTTC
>TRBV4-1|-|TRBD1|TRBJ2-7
CASSQDVSRGYEQYF
TGCGCCAGCAGCCAAGACGTATCCAGGGGGTACGAGCAGTACTTC
>TRBV6-5|-|-|TRBJ1-5
CASSLRAYSNQPRHF
TGTGCCAGCAGCCTGCGGGCCTATAGCAATCAGCCCCGGCATTTT
>TRBV4-1|once|TRBD2|TRBJ2-7
CASRQSGFGTSGIYEQYF
TGCGCCAGCAGACAGAGTGGCTTCGGGACTAGCGGGATCTACGAGCAGTACTTC
>TRBV30|-|-|TRBJ2-5
CAWEQGGETQYF
TGTGCCTGGGAGCAGGGAGGCGAGACCCAGTACTTC
>TRBV25-1|-|TRBD2|TRBJ2-7
CASSERGSSYEQYF
TGTGCCAGCAGTGAACGCGGGAGCTCCTACGAGCAGTACTTC
>TRBV5-4|-|-|TRBJ1-6
CASSGWTSLDNSPLHF
TGTGCCAGCTCCGGCTGGACATCCCTCGATAATTCACCCCTCCACTTT
>TRBV30|-|-|TRBJ2-7
CAWSHRDTSYEQYF
TGTGCCTGGAGTCACCGGGACACATCCTACGAGCAGTACTTC
>TRBV28|-|TRBD1|TRBJ1-1
CASRGQGNTEAFF
TGTGCCAGCAGGGGACAGGGAAACACTGAAGCTTTCTTT
>TRBV5-1|-|-|TRBJ1-5
CASSRTGPHQPQHF
TGCGCCAGCAGCCGAACAGGGCCTCATCAGCCCCAGCATTTT
>TRBV30|-|-|TRBJ2-4
CAWRWEAKNIQYF
TGTGCCTGGAGGTGGGAGGCCAAAAACATTCAGTACTTC
>TRBV2|-|TRBD1|TRBJ1-1
CASSDMAGQKNTEAFF
TGTGCCAGCAGTGATATGGCGGGACAGAAGAACACTGAAGCTTTCTTT
>TRBV28|-|-|TRBJ1-2
CASSLDTGIYGYTF
TGTGCCAGCAGTTTGGACACAGGGATATATGGCTACACCTTC
>TRBV28|once|-|TRBJ2-7
CASSSASPPYEQYF
TGTGCCAGCAGTTCCGCTAGCCCCCCTTACGAGCAGTACTTC
>TRBV15|-|-|TRBJ1-1
CATSRELGTEAFF
TGTGCCACCAGCAGAGAACTAGGCACTGAAGCTTTCTTT
>TRBV6-6|-|-|TRBJ2-7
CASSYSTSGYEQYF
TGTGCCAGCAGTTACTCCACCTCAGGGTACGAGCAGTACTTC
>TRBV10-3|-|TRBD1|TRBJ1-1
CAISEGTGMNTEAFF
TGTGCCATCAGTGAGGGGACAGGGATGAACACTGAAGCTTTCTTT
>TRBV2|few|-|TRBJ2-1
CASLPPPLVTYNEQFF
TGTGCCAGCCTTCCTCCTCCTCTAGTTACCTACAATGAGCAGTTCTTC
>TRBV30|-|TRBD1|TRBJ2-2
CALPGQGNTGELFF
TGTGCCTTGCCGGGACAGGGCAACACCGGGGAGCTGTTTTTT
>TRBV11-1|few|-|TRBJ2-6
CASSRMTGWISGANVLTF
TGTGCCAGCAGCAGAATGACAGGTTGGATCTCTGGGGCCAACGTCCTGACTTTC
>TRBV14|-|-|TRBJ2-6
CASSLTRGSGANVLTF
TGTGCCAGCAGCCTCACCCGGGGATCTGGGGCCAACGTCCTGACTTTC
>TRBV13|-|TRBD1|TRBJ1-5
CASSLAGGKGNQPQHF
TGTGCCAGCAGCTTAGCAGGGGGTAAGGGCAATCAGCCCCAGCATTTT
>TRBV28|-|TRBD2|TRBJ2-5
CASSQLLAAQETQYF
TGTGCCAGCAGCCAACTACTAGCGGCCCAAGAGACCCAGTACTTC
>TRBV30|-|TRBD2|TRBJ2-2
CAWRPGLAGIVTGELFF
TGTGCCTGGAGGCCGGGACTAGCGGGAATCGTCACCGGGGAGCTGTTTTTT
>TRBV4-1|-|TRBD2|TRBJ2-5
CASSQARTSGRGRQETQYF
TGCGCCAGCAGCCAAGCCCGGACTAGCGGGAGAGGTCGGCAAGAGACCCAGTACTTC
>TRBV4-2|-|TRBD1|TRBJ1-2
CASSQDLDRGHYGYTF
TGTGCCAGCAGCCAAGATCTCGACAGGGGGCACTATGGCTACACCTTC
>TRBV7-2|-|-|TRBJ2-3
CASSARAGLTDTQYF
TGTGCCAGCAGCGCAAGAGCGGGCCTGACAGATACGCAGTATTTT
>TRBV7-8|-|TRBD1|TRBJ1-3
CASSLATGAGNTIYF
TGTGCCAGCAGCTTAGCGACAGGGGCCGGAAACACCATATATTTT
>TRBV29-1|-|-|TRBJ2-5
CSVGPTGGETQYF
TGCAGCGTTGGACCCACCGGGGGAGAGACCCAGTACTTC
>TRBV7-9|-|-|TRBJ2-3
CASSLPRDTQYF
TGTGCCAGCAGCTTACCCCGAGATACGCAGTATTTT
>TRBV29-1|few|-|TRBJ1-2
CSVEGPQITLGYTF
TGCAGCGTTGAAGGGCCGCAAATAACGCTTGGCTACACCTTC
>TRBV29-1|-|TRBD1|TRBJ2-1
CSVEEDGTGYDEQFF
TGCAGCGTTGAAGAGGATGGGACAGGGTACGATGAGCAGTTCTTC
>TRBV29-1|-|-|TRBJ1-1
CSVAGEGEQAFF
TGCAGCGTTGCGGGGGAAGGGGAGCAGGCTTTCTTT
>TRBV2|-|-|TRBJ1-1
CASSLRGSGTEAFF
TGTGCCAGCAGTCTGCGAGGGAGTGGAACTGAAGCTTTCTTT
>TRBV7-2|-|TRBD1|TRBJ1-5
CASSSNRGQGQPQHF
TGTGCCAGCAGCTCAAACAGGGGGCAGGGTCAGCCCCAGCATTTT
>TRBV4-1|once|-|TRBJ1-1
CASSPAYRANTEAFF
TGCGCCAGCAGCCCAGCCTACAGGGCGAACACTGAAGCTTTCTTT
>TRBV6-5|-|TRBD1|TRBJ2-7
CASSRGQLVSEQYF
TGTGCCAGCAGTAGGGGACAGTTGGTAAGCGAGCAGTACTTC
>TRBV28|few|TRBD1|TRBJ1-5
CASIPGQGGSNQPQHF
TGTGCCAGCATACCGGGACAGGGGGGAAGCAATCAGCCCCAGCATTTT
>TRBV5-4|few|-|TRBJ1-5
CASSLRDQPQHF
TGTGCCAGCAGCCTCAGGGATCAGCCCCAGCATTTT
>TRBV11-3|few|-|TRBJ2-5
CASTDSGIGETQYF
TGTGCCAGCACCGACTCAGGGATAGGGGAGACCCAGTACTTC
>TRBV7-6|-|TRBD2|TRBJ2-2
CASSSTRGGWAEELFF
TGTGCCAGCAGCTCCACCCGGGGGGGTTGGGCGGAGGAGCTGTTTTTT
>TRBV6-1|-|TRBD1|TRBJ2-3
CASRDSLPDTQYF
TGTGCCAGTAGGGACAGCCTCCCAGATACGCAGTATTTT
>TRBV28|few|TRBD1|TRBJ2-5
CASSPRTGPQTQYF
TGTGCCAGCAGTCCCCGGACAGGGCCCCAGACCCAGTACTTC
>TRBV7-9|-|TRBD2|TRBJ2-7
CASSQSRTSGYEQYF
TGTGCCAGCAGCCAAAGCCGGACTAGCGGCTACGAGCAGTACTTC
>TRBV6-1|once|TRBD1|TRBJ1-2
CASNRDRGYTF
TGTGCCAGCAACAGGGACAGGGGCTACACCTTC
>TRBV4-3|-|-|TRBJ2-3
CASSLGGRSTDTQYF
TGCGCCAGCAGCCTAGGGGGTCGGAGCACAGATACGCAGTATTTT
>TRBV4-3|-|-|TRBJ1-5
CASSQDPWGQKNQPQHF
TGCGCCAGCAGCCAAGACCCGTGGGGGCAGAAAAATCAGCCCCAGCATTTT
>TRBV30|few|-|TRBJ2-7
CAWRRQATYEQYF
TGTGCCTGGAGAAGGCAGGCCACCTACGAGCAGTACTTC
>TRBV6-1|-|-|TRBJ1-3
CASSPYTKNTIYF
TGTGCCAGCAGTCCGTACACAAAAAACACCATATATTTT
>TRBV29-1|few|-|TRBJ1-1
CSVEGLLNTEAFF
TGCAGCGTTGAGGGGCTACTGAACACTGAAGCTTTCTTT
>TRBV28|-|TRBD1|TRBJ1-5
CANQQGANQPQHF
TGTGCCAATCAACAGGGGGCCAATCAGCCCCAGCATTTT
>TRBV20-1|-|-|TRBJ2-5
CSALTLETQYF
TGCAGTGCCCTCACTTTAGAGACCCAGTACTTC
>TRBV9|-|-|TRBJ2-1
CASSSQNPNEQFF
TGTGCCAGCAGCTCACAGAACCCCAATGAGCAGTTCTTC
>TRBV29-1|-|-|TRBJ2-7
CSVEAPGLKYEQYF
TGCAGCGTTGAGGCACCGGGACTCAAATACGAGCAGTACTTC